The entry below describes one T cell receptor (beta chain). As yet, its antigen is unknown. The data are from a study of cytomegalovirus exposure and HLA in healthy donors. Study summary: Drawn from HLA-typed donors, about 85 million unique TCRs were held in an early data release.

General study points: Prediction of most subjects' HLA-A and HLA-B alleles by TCR beta sequences was reportedly accurate. Prior analysis indicated that the majority of TCR beta V segments exhibited productivity approximately 87% or approximately 30% of the time.

The germline V gene encodes CDR1 KGHSH and CDR2 LQKENI. This CDR3 has 14 residues. The V gene lost 3 bases and the J gene lost 6 bases, with 14 bases spanning the gap. The PCR made use of 60 Vbeta and 13 Jbeta primers. This table comes from immunoSEQ multiplex PCR, and its TCRdb copy is limited to in-frame clones, with some not included. The data hold 150,000 to 200,000 clones, with approximately 80% observed a single time. The sequenced sample consisted of PBMCs. The chain couples TRBV18 to TRBJ1-1, with a tentative D call TRBD1 (5 bases). This receptor was identified in a woman between 18 and 29 years old in good health and CMV-seronegative. The CDR3 sequence is CASSPKGRGPEAFF. CDR3 coding DNA: TGTGCCAGCTCACCGAAAGGGCGGGGCCCTGAAGCTTTCTTT.